This passage covers 18 T cell receptor beta chains from one sample sequenced in a study of blood T cell repertoires in COVID-19. Generated by immunoSEQ multiplex PCR, the TCRdb table keeps only in-frame clones and is missing some. Altogether hundreds of thousands of clones are present, nearly 90% being singletons, with the ten largest covering under 0.95%. Specimen: peripheral blood. All receptors come from a woman aged 30 to 39 with acute or convalescent COVID-19.

This clone has just one count. The V call is TRBV7-9, the J call TRBJ1-3; a weak D match, TRBD1 (6 bases). In germline, CDR1 is SEHNR, CDR2 FQNEAQ (reference sequence). The V end was cut by 5 bases, the J end by 0 bases, with 11 bases between. CDR3 length equals 15 residues. As DNA, the CDR3 is TGTGCCAGCAGCCCAGGGGCACCCTCTGGAAACACCATATATTTT. This gives the protein CASSPGAPSGNTIYF.

For this clone: This CDR3 is also generated by other DNA sequences in the sample. CDR3 in DNA: TGCGCCAGCAGCCAAGCGTCAGGATACGAGCAGTACTTC. Amino acid sequence: CASSQASGYEQYF. The chain recombines TRBV4-3 with TRBJ2-7; D is undetermined. V gave up 1 base and J gave up 4 bases, with 8 bases separating them. Germline V CDR1 and CDR2: LGHNA, YSLEER. The CDR3 consists of 13 residues.

This rearrangement joins TRBV19 to TRBJ1-2; the D gene is possibly TRBD1 (5 bases). V was pared by 7 bases and J by 4 bases, with 19 bases between. The V gene's germline CDR1 is LNHDA and CDR2 SQIVND (reference sequence). The length of the CDR3 is 15 residues. In nucleotides, the CDR3 is TGTGCCAGTACTCCTACAACAGGCCCTTTCTATGGCTACACCTTC. It is translated as CASTPTTGPFYGYTF. Filled out from reference TRBV19 and TRBJ1-2, the complete variable domain reads DGGITQSPKYLFRKEGQNVTLSCEQNLNHDAMYWYRQDPGQGLRLIYYSQIVNDFQKGDIAEGYSVSREKKESFPLTVTSAQKNPTAFYLCASTPTTGPFYGYTFGSGTRLTVV.

The chain links TRBV7-2 to TRBJ2-7; a weak D match, TRBD2 (5 bases). This CDR3 has 15 residues. V lost 1 base and J lost 3, with 13 bases in between. CDR1 is SGHTA, CDR2 FQGNSA, per germline. The CDR3 here is CASSLVPGKSYEQYF. CDR3 nucleotides: TGTGCCAGCAGCTTAGTTCCGGGGAAGAGCTACGAGCAGTACTTC.

This chain uses TRBV29-1 with TRBJ2-3, with 8 bases aligning to TRBD1. Germline V lookup: CDR1 SQVTM, CDR2 ANQGSEA. The CDR3 is made up of 14 amino acids. After removal of 3 bases from V and 3 bases from J, the junction contained 5 bases not matched to a gene. In DNA form, the CDR3 reads TGCAGCGTTGATCTCCGACAGGGGACAGATACGCAGTATTTT. Its protein is CSVDLRQGTDTQYF.

This clone was detected once. V is TRBV12-5 and J is TRBJ1-3, with 8 bases that match TRBD1. CDR3 length equals 13 residues. V shed 7 bases, J shed 5 bases, and the junction held 4 bases outside the gene matches. Germline assignment: CDR1 LGHNT and CDR2 FRNRAP. The DNA of the CDR3 is TGTGCTAGTGCTCAGGGGGCAAGAAACACCATATATTTT. Its protein product is CASAQGARNTIYF. Supplemented by reference TRBV12-5 and TRBJ1-3, the full variable domain reads DARVTQTPRHKVTEMGQEVTMRCQPILGHNTVFWYRQTMMQGLELLAYFRNRAPLDDSGMPKDRFSAEMPDATLATLKIQPSEPRDSAVYFCASAQGARNTIYFGEGSWLTVV.

V and J are TRBV6-5 and TRBJ2-7; 7 bases fit TRBD1. The CDR3 spans 12 residues. J lost 6 bases, V lost 7 bases, and 6 bases had no gene match. The germline CDR1 and CDR2 sequences are MNHEY and SVGAGI. The CDR3 region is CASKDRVGEQYF. CDR3 bases: TGTGCCAGCAAAGACAGGGTTGGCGAGCAGTACTTC.

The gene calls are TRBV1 and TRBJ2-7; TRBD2 is the table's D call and was not checked against the DNA. TRBV1 counts as a pseudogene. The CDR3 consists of 15 residues. CDR3 protein: CTSSQATSGSYVQYF. The CDR3 DNA follows: TGCACCAGCAGCCAGGCTACTAGCGGGAGTTATGTGCAGTACTTC.

The chain joins TRBV3-1 (or the pseudogene TRBV3-2) to TRBJ2-3; the match to TRBD2 covers 9 bases. Unmatched junction bases numbered 6, after V lost 5 bases and J lost 0 bases. Germline CDR1 LGHDT, CDR2 YNNKEL (reference sequence). The CDR3 has 16 residues. CDR3 nucleotides: TGTGCCAGCAGCTTCGTAGCGGGAGTGAGCACAGATACGCAGTATTTT. Protein: CASSFVAGVSTDTQYF.

This clone was detected a few times. The chain employs TRBV15 and TRBJ2-5; maybe TRBD2 (6 bases). Germline V gene data show CDR1 as LNHNV and CDR2 as YYDKDF (reference sequence). The V gene lost 5 bases and the J gene lost 5 bases, with 15 bases spanning the gap. The CDR3 covers 14 residues. Here the CDR3 reads CATSGTGGRETQYF. The CDR3 DNA reads TGTGCCACCAGCGGGACCGGGGGTCGGGAGACCCAGTACTTC. The full variable domain, its missing parts supplied by reference TRBV15 and TRBJ2-5, is DAMVIQNPRYQVTQFGKPVTLSCSQTLNHNVMYWYQQKSSQAPKLLFHYYDKDFNNEADTPDNFQSRRPNTSFCFLDIRSPGLGDTAMYLCATSGTGGRETQYFGPGTRLLVL.

CDR3 in amino acids: CSASFITIYPSEQYF. The CDR3, as DNA: TGCAGTGCTAGTTTTATCACTATTTACCCCAGCGAGCAGTACTTC. This rearrangement joins TRBV20-1 to TRBJ2-7; D not resolved. V gave up 3 bases and J gave up 6 bases, with 21 bases separating them. The V gene's germline CDR1 is DFQATT and CDR2 SNEGSKA (reference sequence). CDR3 size: 15 residues.

This chain links TRBV19 with TRBJ1-1; tentative D call: TRBD1 (6 bases). CDR1 is LNHDA and CDR2 is SQIVND in the germline V gene (reference sequence). Trimming cost V 5 bases and J 0 bases, with 19 bases left between them. CDR3 length: 17 residues. The CDR3 is CASSQRTGRDMNTEAFF. The CDR3 DNA follows: TGTGCCAGTAGTCAAAGGACGGGAAGGGACATGAACACTGAAGCTTTCTTT. The variable domain in full, with the rest retrieved from reference TRBV19 and TRBJ1-1, is DGGITQSPKYLFRKEGQNVTLSCEQNLNHDAMYWYRQDPGQGLRLIYYSQIVNDFQKGDIAEGYSVSREKKESFPLTVTSAQKNPTAFYLCASSQRTGRDMNTEAFFGQGTRLTVV.

The chain uses TRBV29-1 and TRBJ1-5; 11 nucleotides line up with TRBD1. The CDR3 totals 14 residues. Per the germline V gene, CDR1 is SQVTM and CDR2 is ANQGSEA. V gave up 4 bases and J gave up 2 bases; unmatched junction bases: 1. The CDR3 spells CSVGDRGGNQPQHF. CDR3 DNA: TGCAGCGTTGGGGACAGGGGGGGCAATCAGCCCCAGCATTTT.

This sequence joins TRBV6-6 and TRBJ2-1; 14 nucleotides match TRBD2. The CDR3 totals 23 residues. V shed 6 bases and J 3 bases; nucleotides not matched to a gene: 25. The germline V gene encodes CDR1 MNHNY and CDR2 SVGAGI (reference sequence). CDR3 in DNA: TGTGCCAGCAGCTCGACCGGTTTATATCTTCCCGGGACTAGCGGGAGCCTCTACAATGAGCAGTTCTTC. The encoded protein is CASSSTGLYLPGTSGSLYNEQFF.

The chain combines TRBV9 with TRBJ1-2, with a weak D call TRBD1 (6 bases). Germline values: CDR1 SGDLS, CDR2 YYNGEE. V lost 3 bases, J lost 1 base, and 16 bases lay in between. The CDR3 totals 16 residues. The CDR3 nucleotides read TGTGCCAGCAGCGGCCCCGGATCAGGGGATAACTATGGCTACACCTTC. As protein: CASSGPGSGDNYGYTF.

The chain joins TRBV18 to TRBJ2-1, with D uncertain. This CDR3 has 16 amino acids. Trimming pared 1 base from V and 0 bases from J, leaving 10 bases between. Germline lookup yields CDR1 KGHSH and CDR2 LQKENI. CDR3 protein: CASSPQWRSSYNEQFF. CDR3 sequence (DNA): TGTGCCAGCTCACCACAATGGCGGAGCTCCTACAATGAGCAGTTCTTC.

The chain recombines TRBV10-1 with TRBJ2-3; TRBD2 matches 9 bases. Germline V gives CDR1 WNHNN, CDR2 SYGVQD (reference sequence). This CDR3 contains 15 residues. The V segment lost 0 bases and the J segment 6 bases; nucleotides outside the gene matches: 4. The CDR3 region has the DNA TGCGCCAGCAGTGAGTCGACTAGCGGCATCGATACGCAGTATTTT. Protein sequence: CASSESTSGIDTQYF.

The chain uses TRBV18 and TRBJ2-2; 7 bases are a match to TRBD2. Germline V CDR1 and CDR2: KGHSH, LQKENI. V gave up 2 bases and J gave up 7 bases; unmatched junction bases: 10. The CDR3 is 16 residues long. Here the CDR3 DNA reads TGTGCCAGCTCACCATCCGGACTAGGTCGCGGCGGGGAGCTGTTTTTT. Encoded protein: CASSPSGLGRGGELFF. The variable domain in full, completed from reference TRBV18 and TRBJ2-2, reads NAGVMQNPRHLVRRRGQEARLRCSPMKGHSHVYWYRQLPEEGLKFMVYLQKENIIDESGMPKERFSAEFPKEGPSILRIQQVVRGDSAAYFCASSPSGLGRGGELFFGEGSRLTVL.